What follows are 21 T cell receptor beta chains derived from one specimen sequenced in a study of beta chain features in type 1 diabetes. Expressed TCRB transcripts were sequenced because the entire RNA isolate underwent reverse transcription. Measured with immunoSEQ multiplex PCR; TCRdb has only the in-frame clones, and not every one. Of 150,000 to 190,000 clones in the sample, about 8.1% were seen once. The sequencing input was central memory CD4+ T cells from blood. Every receptor here comes from a man aged 18 to 29 in good health.

This clone was observed many times. V is TRBV9 and J is TRBJ2-5; 7 bases align to TRBD2. This CDR3 has 16 residues. Germline V gene data show CDR1 as SGDLS and CDR2 as YYNGEE. The junction had 13 bases not matched to a gene; V was cut back by 3 bases and J by 5 bases. This CDR3 reads CASSAGASGEGETQYF. Here the CDR3 DNA reads TGTGCCAGCAGCGCTGGGGCTAGCGGTGAGGGGGAGACCCAGTACTTC.

This sequence joins TRBV28 and TRBJ1-2; 7 positions agree with TRBD1. Germline V gives CDR1 MDHEN, CDR2 SYDVKM. This CDR3 is 15 amino acids long. The ends lost 5 bases at V and 8 bases at J; junction bases unmatched: 14. The CDR3 nucleotides read TGTGCCAGCAGTCCCCCGGGACAGCCCGGGACGGGCTACACCTTC. Protein: CASSPPGQPGTGYTF.

J is TRBJ1-1 and V is TRBV9; no firm D call. V was pared by 0 bases and J by 4 bases, with 10 bases between. The CDR3 spans 14 residues. The germline V gene encodes CDR1 SGDLS and CDR2 YYNGEE. CDR3 loop: CASSVGPSGTEAFF. As DNA, the CDR3 is TGTGCCAGCAGCGTAGGTCCCTCGGGCACTGAAGCTTTCTTT.

This clone was detected only a few times. CDR3 nucleotide sequence: TGTGCCAGCAGCAGATCTAGTGCTTCGACCACAGATACGCAGTATTTT. Translated, it gives CASSRSSASTTDTQYF. This chain links TRBV7-2 with TRBJ2-3; D gene uncertain. This CDR3 is 16 amino acids long. V lost 5 bases and J 2 bases, leaving 17 bases between the germline ends. Germline values: CDR1 SGHTA, CDR2 FQGNSA.

This clone was picked up a small number of times. The chain joins TRBV18 to TRBJ1-1; D remains ambiguous. V was cut by 3 bases and J by 2 bases, with 16 bases left in between. Germline V gene lookup returns CDR1 KGHSH and CDR2 LQKENI. The CDR3 runs to 16 residues. CDR3 nucleotide sequence: TGTGCCAGCTCACCTACCCCCCAGGACTCAAACACTGAAGCTTTCTTT. It yields the protein CASSPTPQDSNTEAFF. Variable domain in full (rest from reference TRBV18 and TRBJ1-1): NAGVMQNPRHLVRRRGQEARLRCSPMKGHSHVYWYRQLPEEGLKFMVYLQKENIIDESGMPKERFSAEFPKEGPSILRIQQVVRGDSAAYFCASSPTPQDSNTEAFFGQGTRLTVV.

This clone has a count of ten or more. The CDR3 DNA reads TGTGCCAGCAGCTTTGGGGCTATCTCCTACGAGCAGTACTTC. It is translated as CASSFGAISYEQYF. The chain combines TRBV7-9 with TRBJ2-7, with D maybe TRBD1 (5 bases). CDR1 and CDR2 (germline): SEHNR, FQNEAQ (reference sequence). This CDR3 is 14 amino acids long. Trimming removed 3 bases from V and 0 bases from J, with 9 bases in between.

This clone was detected many times. The rearrangement joins TRBV7-9 to TRBJ1-4, with 8 bases aligning to TRBD1. The CDR3 is 14 amino acids. With V trimmed by 8 bases and J by 11 bases, 13 bases remained unmatched. Germline V gene data show CDR1 as SEHNR and CDR2 as FQNEAQ (reference sequence). The CDR3 reads CASVGGQGKRKLFF. The CDR3 DNA sequence: TGTGCCAGCGTCGGAGGACAGGGCAAGAGGAAACTGTTTTTT.

This rearrangement joins TRBV21-1 to TRBJ2-7; TRBD1 was called by the table and not checked on the DNA. TRBV21-1 is a pseudogene segment. The CDR3 totals 20 residues. The CDR3 region has the DNA TGTGCCAGCAGCTCATCCGGCCCGAAGAGACCGGGACAGGATTCCTACGAGCAGTACTTC. Translated: CASSSSGPKRPGQDSYEQYF.

The sample holds a few counts of this clone. V and J are TRBV4-1 and TRBJ2-3, with 10 nucleotides matching TRBD2. The J segment lost 3 bases and the V segment lost 4 bases, leaving 13 bases of the junction unmatched. Germline V gives CDR1 MGHRA, CDR2 YSYEKL. CDR3 length: 18 amino acids. CDR3 loop: CASSPQIIAGGWTDTQYF. In DNA form, the CDR3 reads TGCGCCAGCAGCCCACAGATTATAGCGGGGGGATGGACAGATACGCAGTATTTT.

The chain recombines TRBV4-3 with TRBJ2-2, with a weak D call TRBD2 (6 bases). Per the germline V gene, CDR1 is LGHNA and CDR2 is YSLEER. The V gene lost 3 bases and the J gene lost 7 bases, with 12 bases spanning the gap. The CDR3 sequence is 14 residues long. The CDR3 loop reads CASSHGGVSGELFF. CDR3 sequence (DNA): TGCGCCAGCAGCCATGGAGGGGTTAGCGGGGAGCTGTTTTTT.

The table lists this clone with a few counts. The gene calls are TRBV5-1 and TRBJ2-2; TRBD1 is a possible D gene (5 bases). The V gene's germline CDR1 is SGHRS and CDR2 YFSETQ. This CDR3 is 14 amino acids long. V lost 7 bases and J 4 bases, leaving 14 bases between the germline ends. CDR3 loop: CASELGQATGELFF. The CDR3 nucleotides read TGCGCCAGCGAGTTGGGGCAGGCCACCGGGGAGCTGTTTTTT.

The rearrangement links TRBV7-9 to TRBJ1-4; D remains unclear. The germline V gene encodes CDR1 SEHNR and CDR2 FQNEAQ (reference sequence). The V gene lost 3 bases and the J gene lost 6 bases, with 14 bases spanning the gap. This CDR3 is 15 amino acids long. CDR3 sequence (DNA): TGTGCCAGCAGCTTGCCCGGAGGGAGGGATGAAAAACTGTTTTTT. Translating it yields CASSLPGGRDEKLFF.

The sample holds a few counts of this clone. For the CDR3, the DNA is TGCAGCGCCAATGAAGGGGGGGGAAATGAAAAACTGTTTTTT. Translated, it gives CSANEGGGNEKLFF. The chain uses TRBV29-1 and TRBJ1-4; D might be TRBD1 (6 bases). V was trimmed by 7 bases and J by 5 bases, leaving 17 bases between them. Germline V gene data show CDR1 as SQVTM and CDR2 as ANQGSEA. The CDR3 totals 14 residues.

A few counts support this clone. The rearrangement joins TRBV28 to TRBJ2-7; TRBD1 is a possible D gene (5 bases). V shed 4 bases and J shed 2 bases, with 15 bases lying between them. The CDR3 has 15 amino acids. Germline V CDR1 and CDR2: MDHEN, SYDVKM. The CDR3 DNA reads as TGTGCCAGCAGTTATCCTGGACAATTTACCTACGAGCAGTACTTC. Translation: CASSYPGQFTYEQYF.

This clone has only a few counts. The chain uses TRBV6-1 and TRBJ2-7; 7 bases match TRBD1. Looked up from germline, CDR1 is MNHNS and CDR2 is SASEGT. The CDR3 runs to 16 residues. V lost 2 bases, J lost 5 bases, and 12 bases stayed unmatched. The CDR3 sequence: CASSERYIEGADEQYF. The CDR3 DNA follows: TGTGCCAGCAGTGAAAGGTATATAGAGGGGGCGGACGAGCAGTACTTC.

The genes are TRBV7-2 and TRBJ2-2; TRBD2 agrees at 7 bases. Trimming took 2 bases from V and 4 from J; bases not matched to a gene: 13. The V gene's germline CDR1 is SGHTA and CDR2 FQGNSA. The CDR3 has 18 amino acids. This CDR3 reads CASSLYGATGGSTGELFF. As DNA, the CDR3 is TGTGCCAGCAGCTTATATGGGGCGACTGGCGGGAGCACCGGGGAGCTGTTTTTT.

This rearrangement joins TRBV7-3 to TRBJ2-5; 11 positions agree with TRBD2. The CDR3 has 15 residues. V trimming: 5 bases; J trimming: 5 bases; junction bases outside the gene matches: 7. Germline assignment: CDR1 SGHTA and CDR2 FQGTGA. CDR3 region: CASSTLAGGAETQYF. CDR3 nucleotide sequence: TGTGCCAGCAGCACCTTAGCGGGGGGGGCGGAGACCCAGTACTTC.

The V call is TRBV28, the J call TRBJ1-2, with 8 bases aligning to TRBD1. Germline loops: CDR1 MDHEN, CDR2 SYDVKM. The J segment lost 4 bases and the V segment lost 6 bases, leaving 10 bases of the junction unmatched. The CDR3 is 15 amino acids. The DNA for the CDR3 is TGTGCCAGCAGGGCCGGGACAGGCCCCTCCTATGGCTACACCTTC. Translating it yields CASRAGTGPSYGYTF.

This clone was counted a few times. The gene calls are TRBV6-5 and TRBJ2-7, with D perhaps TRBD2 (7 bases). Germline V gene lookup returns CDR1 MNHEY and CDR2 SVGAGI. Trimming shortened V by 0 bases and J by 9 bases, and 12 bases separated the two germline ends. The CDR3 has 13 residues. CDR3 sequence reads: CASSYSGGARQYF. The CDR3 nucleotides are TGTGCCAGCAGTTACTCTGGGGGGGCCAGGCAGTACTTC.

This clone came up a few times. The J gene is TRBJ2-2, the V gene TRBV7-6; tentative D call: TRBD2 (5 bases). Germline values: CDR1 SGHVS, CDR2 FNYEAQ. The CDR3 extends over 16 amino acids. Trimming took 2 bases from V and 1 from J, leaving 11 bases between them. DNA of the CDR3: TGTGCCAGCAGCTTACGCAACGGGGAGAACACCGGGGAGCTGTTTTTT. The encoded protein is CASSLRNGENTGELFF. Complete variable domain (other parts from reference TRBV7-6 and TRBJ2-2): GAGVSQSPRYKVTKRGQDVALRCDPISGHVSLYWYRQALGQGPEFLTYFNYEAQQDKSGLPNDRFSAERPEGSISTLTIQRTEQRDSAMYRCASSLRNGENTGELFFGEGSRLTVL.

This clone was counted at least ten times. This chain joins TRBV5-1 and TRBJ1-1, with 7 bases matching TRBD1. CDR1 SGHRS and CDR2 YFSETQ come from the germline V gene. Unmatched junction bases numbered 5, after V lost 3 bases and J lost 0 bases. This CDR3 has 15 residues. The CDR3 DNA reads as TGCGCCAGCAGCTCGACGGGACAGATGAACACTGAAGCTTTCTTT. Its translation is CASSSTGQMNTEAFF.